This TCR beta chain was identified during a study of T cell repertoires in cytomegalovirus infection. Whole-study context: Public TCR beta signature analysis indicated the presence of both CMV infection and matching HLA type.

As to this clonotype: Its antigen is not identified.

TCRdb independently ran MiXCR on the reads; one entry per CDR3 protein. The sample includes approximately 600,000 distinct CDR3 sequences, approximately 40% of them seen just once. General study points: People with CMV and the relevant HLA were identified by cumulative public TCR beta family frequency. The ex vivo response was dominated by HLA-C-restricted CMV-specific TCR beta clonotypes.

Germline CDR1 is SNHLY and CDR2 is FYNNEI. Deletions cut 10 bases from V and 7 bases from J, with 13 bases between. The CDR3 length is 11 residues. Source: cultured PBMCs, taken from culture after CMV antigen stimulation. The chain is built from TRBV2 and TRBJ2-5, with a tentative D call TRBD1 (6 bases). The sequence came from a human donor in good health (CMV status not recorded). Some clones in this sample may be carry-over from other donors' samples. The CDR3 nucleotides are TGTGCCACCCGAGGGGGTTGGACCCAGTACTTC. Its translation is CATRGGWTQYF.